The rows below give T cell receptor beta chains drawn from one sample of a study of blood T cell repertoires in COVID-19. Sequenced by immunoSEQ multiplex PCR; TCRdb stores in-frame clones only, minus some. The sample records 250,000 to 350,000 clones, about 91% being singletons. The source material was peripheral blood. The receptors come from a woman in her fifties or sixties with acute or convalescent COVID-19. Both conserved end residues are trimmed from each CDR3. The order of the fields is J gene, V gene, CDR3 protein.

J gene: TRBJ1-2; V gene: TRBV9; CDR3 protein: ASSAGTGVAYGYT
J gene: TRBJ1-6; V gene: TRBV7-3; CDR3 protein: ASSLGPTGSPLH
J gene: TRBJ1-6; V gene: TRBV10-3; CDR3 protein: AISYTGSNSPLH
J gene: TRBJ2-5; V gene: TRBV19; CDR3 protein: ASSPPGTGGETQY
J gene: TRBJ2-5; V gene: TRBV10-3; CDR3 protein: AISGDTRQETQY
J gene: TRBJ2-2; V gene: TRBV28; CDR3 protein: ASSGDRSNTGELF
J gene: TRBJ2-3; V gene: TRBV9; CDR3 protein: ASSVGGQGVWDTQY
J gene: TRBJ2-7; V gene: TRBV4-2; CDR3 protein: ASSQGRLNEQY
J gene: TRBJ1-3; V gene: TRBV9; CDR3 protein: ASSAQGASGNTIY
J gene: TRBJ2-3; V gene: TRBV24-1; CDR3 protein: ATSRRTGVADTQY
J gene: TRBJ1-4; V gene: TRBV19; CDR3 protein: ASSTRRYNEKLF
J gene: TRBJ1-2; V gene: TRBV7-9; CDR3 protein: ASSLARGNYGYT
J gene: TRBJ1-1; V gene: TRBV28; CDR3 protein: ASSSTSLTGKGTEAF